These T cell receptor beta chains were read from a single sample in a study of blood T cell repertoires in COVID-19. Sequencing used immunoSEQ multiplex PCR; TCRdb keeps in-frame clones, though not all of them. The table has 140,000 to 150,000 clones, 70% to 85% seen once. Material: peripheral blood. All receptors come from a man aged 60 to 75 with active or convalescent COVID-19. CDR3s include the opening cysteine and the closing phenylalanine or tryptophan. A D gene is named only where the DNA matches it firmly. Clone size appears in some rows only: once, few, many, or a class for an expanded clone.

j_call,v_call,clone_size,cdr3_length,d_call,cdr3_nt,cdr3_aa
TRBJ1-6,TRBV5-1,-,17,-,TGCGCCAGCAGCCTCGGACAGTACGGCCAACCGGGTTCACCCCTCCACTTT,CASSLGQYGQPGSPLHF
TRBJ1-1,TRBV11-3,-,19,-,TGTGCCAGCAGCTCTCAGGTATTCGACCTGAACCTCCTTCGCACTGAAGCTTTCTTT,CASSSQVFDLNLLRTEAFF
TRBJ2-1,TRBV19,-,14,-,TGTGCCAGTAGTTCTCGGGACTTGTACAATGAGCAGTTCTTC,CASSSRDLYNEQFF
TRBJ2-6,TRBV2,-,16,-,TGTGCCAGCAGTGCCCAGGGAGGATCTGGGGCCAACGTCCTGACTTTC,CASSAQGGSGANVLTF
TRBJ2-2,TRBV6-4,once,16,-,TGTGCCAGCAGTGACTCTCGGGGGGCCACTGGCGGGGAGCTGTTTTTT,CASSDSRGATGGELFF
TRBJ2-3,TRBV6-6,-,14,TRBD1,TGTGCCAGCAGTTGGACAGGGCCTACAGATACGCAGTATTTT,CASSWTGPTDTQYF
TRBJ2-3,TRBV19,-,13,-,TGTGCCAGTAGTATCCAGCGTACAGATACGCAGTATTTT,CASSIQRTDTQYF
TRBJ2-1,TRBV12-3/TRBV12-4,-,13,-,TGTGCCAGCAGTCCTACAGTGATCAATGAGCAGTTCTTC,CASSPTVINEQFF
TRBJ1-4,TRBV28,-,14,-,TGTGCCAGCAGTTTGGTTCCCGTAGATGAAAAACTGTTTTTT,CASSLVPVDEKLFF
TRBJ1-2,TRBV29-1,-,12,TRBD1,TGCAGCGTTGAGGGACAGGGAGTGGGCTACACCTTC,CSVEGQGVGYTF
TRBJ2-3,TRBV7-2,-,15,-,TGTGCCAGCAGCTTAGCCAATTCCCACACAGATACGCAGTATTTT,CASSLANSHTDTQYF
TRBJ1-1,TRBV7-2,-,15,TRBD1,TGTGCCAGCAGACCCCGGACAGGGGGCAACACTGAAGCTTTCTTT,CASRPRTGGNTEAFF
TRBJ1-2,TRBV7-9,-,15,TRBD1,TGTGCCAGCAGCTTAGAGCGACAGGGGGCTGGTGGCTACACCTTC,CASSLERQGAGGYTF
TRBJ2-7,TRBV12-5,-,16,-,TGTGCTAGTGGTTTGACTCTGACAGGGACTGGCGACGAGCAGTACTTC,CASGLTLTGTGDEQYF
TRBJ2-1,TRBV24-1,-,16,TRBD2,TGTGCCACCAGTGACAGACTAGCGGGAGTACACAACGAGCAGTTCTTC,CATSDRLAGVHNEQFF
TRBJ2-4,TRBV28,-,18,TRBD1,TGTGCCAGCAGCAGGGACAGGGGGCGTTTTAGGGCCAAAAACATTCAGTACTTC,CASSRDRGRFRAKNIQYF
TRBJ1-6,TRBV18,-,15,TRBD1,TGTGCCAGCTCACCAGTCCCAGGGGGTAATTCACCCCTCCACTTT,CASSPVPGGNSPLHF
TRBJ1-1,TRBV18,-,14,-,TGTGCCAGCTATCACCAATCAGTGAACACTGAAGCTTTCTTT,CASYHQSVNTEAFF
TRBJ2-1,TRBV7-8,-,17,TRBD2,TGTGCCAGCAGCACCGTTGGGACTAGCGGGGGGGCAAGTGAGCAGTTCTTC,CASSTVGTSGGASEQFF
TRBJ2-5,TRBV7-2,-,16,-,TGTGCCAGCAGCTTAGCTTCCGGACTAACCCAAGAGACCCAGTACTTC,CASSLASGLTQETQYF
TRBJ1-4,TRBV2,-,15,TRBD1,TGTGCCAGCATTGGACAGGGGGCGAATAATGAAAAACTGTTTTTT,CASIGQGANNEKLFF
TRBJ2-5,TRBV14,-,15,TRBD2,TGTGCCAGCCGTCAGCGGGAGGGCCGAGGAGAGACCCAGTACTTC,CASRQREGRGETQYF
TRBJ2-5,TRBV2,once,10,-,TGTGCCAGCGCGCTCGAGACCCAGTACTTC,CASALETQYF
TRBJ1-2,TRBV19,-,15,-,TGTGCCAGTACCGAAACCTCGGGATCCTTCTATGGCTACACCTTC,CASTETSGSFYGYTF